The clone carrying this T cell receptor beta chain was seen only a few times. Per the original data handling: Reference gene primer amplification in the assay estimated nucleated cell counts. Measured with immunoSEQ multiplex PCR; TCRdb has only the in-frame clones, and not every one. V and J calls and clone size follow that table, whereas D and trimming were derived from the DNA. In the table there are over 120,000 clones, 80% of which are singletons. The data derive from a study of blood T cell repertoires in COVID-19. Study summary: Acute and convalescent COVID-19 samples came from the United States, Italy and Spain. PBMCs, B-cell-depleted T cells, or T cells provided the cDNA or gDNA that made up the material.

This CDR3 region has 15 residues. The germline V gene encodes CDR1 MNHEY and CDR2 SMNVEV (reference sequence). Unmatched junction bases numbered 4, after V lost 5 bases and J lost 0 bases. The rearrangement joins TRBV27 to TRBJ2-1, with 7 nucleotides matching TRBD2. This sequence originates from a man aged 65-85 years who had recovered from COVID-19. Sequencing input: peripheral blood. The CDR3 protein is CASSPWDYSYNEQFF. In DNA form, the CDR3 reads TGTGCCAGCAGTCCGTGGGACTACTCCTACAATGAGCAGTTCTTC.